One TCR beta chain is described in this entry. The sample originates from a study of blood T cell repertoires in COVID-19. About the study: The United States, Italy and Spain were the sources of the acute and convalescent COVID-19 samples.

Repertoires were generated with immunoSEQ multiplex PCR, while TCRdb's copy carries only in-frame clones and drops some. Among fewer than 350,000 clones, roughly 85% were seen once, and the ten largest hold approximately 7.6%. This CDR3 spans 14 amino acids. V shed 4 bases and J shed 8 bases, with 15 bases lying between them. The germline CDR1 and CDR2 sequences are SGHNT and YENEEA. This receptor was obtained from a human donor in a cohort sampled during active COVID-19. Material for sequencing was peripheral blood. V gene TRBV11-3 combines with J gene TRBJ2-1; TRBD2 might be the D (5 bases). The CDR3 DNA is TGTGCCAGCAGCTACCGGGAACTCGGCGATGAGCAGTTCTTC. It yields the protein CASSYRELGDEQFF.